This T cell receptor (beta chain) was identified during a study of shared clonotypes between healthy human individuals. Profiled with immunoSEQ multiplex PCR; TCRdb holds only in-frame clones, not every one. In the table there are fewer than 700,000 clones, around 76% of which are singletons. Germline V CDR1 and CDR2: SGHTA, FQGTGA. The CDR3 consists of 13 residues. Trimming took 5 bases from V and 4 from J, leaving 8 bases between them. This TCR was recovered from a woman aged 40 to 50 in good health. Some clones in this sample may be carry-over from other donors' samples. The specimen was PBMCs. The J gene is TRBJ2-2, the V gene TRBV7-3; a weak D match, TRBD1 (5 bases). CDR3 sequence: CASSLGATGELFF. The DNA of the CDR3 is TGTGCCAGCAGCCTAGGGGCCACCGGGGAGCTGTTTTTT. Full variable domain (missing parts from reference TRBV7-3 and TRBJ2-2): GAGVSQTPSNKVTEKGKYVELRCDPISGHTALYWYRQSLGQGPEFLIYFQGTGAADDSGLPNDRFFAVRPEGSVSTLKIQRTERGDSAVYLCASSLGATGELFFGEGSRLTVL.